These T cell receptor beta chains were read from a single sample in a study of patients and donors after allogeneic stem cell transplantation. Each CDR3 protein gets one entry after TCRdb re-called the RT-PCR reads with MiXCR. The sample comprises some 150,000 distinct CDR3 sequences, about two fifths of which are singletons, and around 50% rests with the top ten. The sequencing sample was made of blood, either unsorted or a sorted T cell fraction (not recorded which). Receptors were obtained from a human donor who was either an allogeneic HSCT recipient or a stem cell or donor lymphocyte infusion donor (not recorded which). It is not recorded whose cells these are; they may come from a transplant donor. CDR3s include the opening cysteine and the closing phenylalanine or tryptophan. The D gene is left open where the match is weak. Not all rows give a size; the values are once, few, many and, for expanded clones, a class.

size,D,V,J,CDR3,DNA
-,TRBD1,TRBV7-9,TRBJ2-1,CASSQRGQGNEQFF,TGTGCCAGCAGCCAGAGGGGACAGGGTAATGAGCAGTTCTTC
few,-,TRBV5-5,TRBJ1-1,CASSLRRETEAFF,TGTGCCAGCAGCTTGCGCAGGGAGACTGAAGCTTTCTTT
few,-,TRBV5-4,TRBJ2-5,CASSLLAEAETQYF,TGTGCCAGCAGCTTGTTAGCGGAGGCAGAGACCCAGTACTTC
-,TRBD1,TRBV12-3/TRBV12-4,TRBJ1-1,CASSLGPWDPAGQGDTEAFF,TGTGCCAGCAGTTTAGGCCCTTGGGACCCTGCGGGACAGGGGGACACTGAAGCTTTCTTT
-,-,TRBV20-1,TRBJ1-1,CSARSRAQVNTEAFF,TGCAGTGCTAGGAGCCGGGCCCAGGTAAACACTGAAGCTTTCTTT
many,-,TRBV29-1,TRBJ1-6,CSVRVGSYNSPLHF,TGCAGCGTTCGGGTGGGATCCTATAATTCACCCCTCCACTTT
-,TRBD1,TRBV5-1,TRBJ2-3,CASSPTGITTQYF,TGCGCCAGCAGCCCGACAGGGATAACTACGCAGTATTTT
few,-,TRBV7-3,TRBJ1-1,CASSLSRGGTEAFF,TGTGCCAGCAGCTTAAGTAGAGGGGGCACTGAAGCTTTCTTT
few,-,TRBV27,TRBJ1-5,CASSPTGRSKPQHF,TGTGCCAGCAGTCCAACGGGACGCAGTAAGCCCCAGCATTTT
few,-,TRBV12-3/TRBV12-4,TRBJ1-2,CASSLNKGINYGYTF,TGTGCCAGCAGTTTAAATAAGGGTATAAACTATGGCTACACCTTC
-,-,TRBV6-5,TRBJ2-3,CATWGATDTQYF,TGTGCCACATGGGGGGCCACAGATACGCAGTATTTT
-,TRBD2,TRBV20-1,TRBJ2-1,CSAILTSGAYNEQFF,TGCAGTGCTATCCTAACTAGCGGGGCCTACAATGAGCAGTTCTTC
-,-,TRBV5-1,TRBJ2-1,CASSPEGRVINEQFF,TGCGCCAGCAGCCCGGAGGGCAGGGTAATCAATGAGCAGTTCTTC
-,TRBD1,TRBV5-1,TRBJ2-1,CASSLGQGYYNEQFF,TGCGCCAGCAGCCTGGGACAGGGGTACTACAATGAGCAGTTCTTC
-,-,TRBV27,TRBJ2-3,CARPWAGDTQYF,TGTGCCAGGCCTTGGGCCGGTGATACGCAGTATTTT
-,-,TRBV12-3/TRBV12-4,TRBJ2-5,CASTPSGVSETQYF,TGTGCCAGCACCCCCTCAGGGGTCAGTGAGACCCAGTACTTC
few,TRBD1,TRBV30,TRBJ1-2,CAGTGGYTF,TGTGCCGGGACAGGGGGCTACACCTTC
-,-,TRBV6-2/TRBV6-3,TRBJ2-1,CASTTGDSWVAQFF,TGTGCCAGCACCACGGGGGACTCCTGGGTGGCGCAGTTCTTC
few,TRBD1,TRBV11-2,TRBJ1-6,CASSVERDSRSPLHF,TGTGCCAGCAGCGTTGAACGGGACAGCCGATCACCCCTCCACTTT
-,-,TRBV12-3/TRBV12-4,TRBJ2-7,CASSADSPYEQYF,TGTGCCAGCAGTGCTGACTCGCCCTACGAGCAGTACTTC
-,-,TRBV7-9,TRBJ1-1,CASSLQVRCEAFF,TGTGCCAGCAGTCTACAGGTACGATGCGAAGCTTTCTTT
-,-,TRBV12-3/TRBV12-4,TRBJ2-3,CASTLVGPSTDTQYF,TGTGCCAGCACTCTAGTGGGGCCTAGCACAGATACGCAGTATTTT
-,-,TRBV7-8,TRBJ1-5,CASSLGAGLNQPQHF,TGTGCCAGCAGCTTAGGGGCAGGCTTAAATCAGCCCCAGCATTTT